The 30 T cell receptor beta chains given below trace back to one sample, sequenced in a study of blood T cells in healthy people across ages. With a J-beta primer mix and a sample-barcoded 5' primer, a second PCR ran roughly 6 to 11 cycles. TCRdb independently ran MiXCR on the 5' RACE reads; one entry per CDR3 protein. The top ten clones hold about 12% of a sample with around 1,100,000 distinct CDR3 sequences, 35% to 40% of them seen once. Sequencing input: blood. Receptor source: a man younger than 35 in good health.

The rearrangement uses TRBV7-8 and TRBJ2-1, with 8 bases identical to TRBD1. Losses at the gene ends were 5 bases for V and 0 bases for J; bases not matched to a gene: 3. CDR1 is SGHVS, CDR2 FQNEAQ, per germline. The length of the CDR3 is 15 residues. The CDR3 DNA is TGTGCCAGCAGCCACGGACAGGGCTCCTACAATGAGCAGTTCTTC. As protein: CASSHGQGSYNEQFF.

This clonotype was observed a few times. The gene calls are TRBV20-1 and TRBJ2-1; the D call may be TRBD1 or TRBD2 (5 bases each). The length of the CDR3 is 14 residues. Per germline, CDR1 DFQATT and CDR2 SNEGSKA (reference sequence). V gave up 1 base and J gave up 5 bases, with 12 bases separating them. The CDR3 DNA reads as TGCAGTGCTAGAGGGACTTTGGGGGACAATGAGCAGTTCTTC. It yields the protein CSARGTLGDNEQFF.

This clonotype has more than one count but fewer than ten. This chain uses TRBV10-3 with TRBJ1-4, with TRBD1 as a possible D gene (6 bases). CDR1 and CDR2 (germline): ENHRY, SYGVKD. V was clipped by 9 bases and J by 3 bases, with 11 bases between them. The CDR3 is made up of 13 amino acids. The CDR3 nucleotides are TGTGCCATAGGGGGACACCCTAATGAAAAACTGTTTTTT. This encodes CAIGGHPNEKLFF.

There are a few counts of this clonotype. The chain is built from TRBV7-3 and TRBJ1-1; 7 bases line up with TRBD1. J was trimmed by 0 bases and V by 0 bases; bases with no gene match: 4. This CDR3 comprises 16 residues. From germline, CDR1 is SGHTA and CDR2 FQGTGA. Here the CDR3 reads CASSLTGQEMNTEAFF. Here the CDR3 DNA reads TGTGCCAGCAGCTTAACTGGACAGGAGATGAACACTGAAGCTTTCTTT. The full variable domain, rest sourced from reference TRBV7-3 and TRBJ1-1, is GAGVSQTPSNKVTEKGKYVELRCDPISGHTALYWYRQSLGQGPEFLIYFQGTGAADDSGLPNDRFFAVRPEGSVSTLKIQRTERGDSAVYLCASSLTGQEMNTEAFFGQGTRLTVV.

The chain combines TRBV4-3 with TRBJ2-5; 9 bases match TRBD1. V gave up 0 bases and J gave up 4 bases; unmatched junction bases: 9. The germline V gene encodes CDR1 LGHNA and CDR2 YSLEER. The CDR3 has 17 amino acids. The CDR3 region has the DNA TGCGCCAGCAGCCAAGATAAGGGACAGGGTTTAGGAGAGACCCAGTACTTC. Protein product: CASSQDKGQGLGETQYF.

CDR3 DNA sequence: TGTGCCAGCAGCGTCGAGCGGACCACAGATACGCAGTATTTT. Protein product: CASSVERTTDTQYF. V usage is TRBV9 and J usage is TRBJ2-3; tentatively, D is TRBD2 (5 bases). The V end lost 2 bases, the J end lost 2 bases, and 9 bases lay between the germline ends. In germline, CDR1 is SGDLS, CDR2 YYNGEE. The CDR3 sequence is 14 residues long. Looking up the rest from reference TRBV9 and TRBJ2-3 gives the full variable domain: DSGVTQTPKHLITATGQRVTLRCSPRSGDLSVYWYQQSLDQGLQFLIQYYNGEERAKGNILERFSAQQFPDLHSELNLSSLELGDSALYFCASSVERTTDTQYFGPGTRLTVL.

This clonotype has a handful of counts. This chain connects TRBV27 to TRBJ1-2; TRBD1 matches 10 bases. Germline V gives CDR1 MNHEY, CDR2 SMNVEV (reference sequence). Trimming took 2 bases from V and 4 from J; bases not matched to a gene: 7. The CDR3 spans 16 residues. The CDR3 sequence is CASSLRGQGLSYGYTF. The CDR3 nucleotides are TGTGCCAGCAGTTTAAGGGGACAGGGGTTGTCCTATGGCTACACCTTC.

The V call is TRBV7-8, the J call TRBJ1-2, with D perhaps matching TRBD1 (6 bases). The CDR3 has 17 amino acids. V was pared by 3 bases and J by 6 bases, with 23 bases between. Germline V gene sequence: CDR1 SGHVS, CDR2 FQNEAQ. Here the CDR3 reads CASSFQRSPGGEDGYTF. The CDR3 DNA follows: TGTGCCAGCAGCTTCCAACGATCTCCGGGGGGCGAGGATGGCTACACCTTC. The whole variable domain, remainder taken from reference TRBV7-8 and TRBJ1-2, is GAGVSQSPRYKVAKRGQDVALRCDPISGHVSLFWYQQALGQGPEFLTYFQNEAQLDKSGLPSDRFFAERPEGSVSTLKIQRTQQEDSAVYLCASSFQRSPGGEDGYTFGSGTRLTVV.

About this clonotype itself: A much larger clone sits a single nucleotide away, making a read error possible. The V gene is TRBV29-1, the J gene TRBJ2-3; D is perhaps TRBD2 (5 bases). Germline CDR1 and CDR2: SQVTM and ANQGSEA. Trimming shortened V by 5 bases and J by 0 bases, and 12 bases separated the two germline ends. The CDR3 is made up of 14 amino acids. The CDR3 here is CSVPPAASTDTQYF. The CDR3 DNA reads TGCAGCGTTCCACCAGCGGCTAGCACAGATACGCAGTATTTT.

This clonotype was detected ten times or more. This chain joins TRBV10-3 and TRBJ1-2; 7 bases line up with TRBD1. From germline, CDR1 is ENHRY and CDR2 SYGVKD. V was clipped by 7 bases and J by 0 bases; unmatched bases: 8. This CDR3 contains 15 residues. The CDR3 bases are TGTGCCATCACCCCGACAGGGAACGCTAACTATGGCTACACCTTC. Its translation: CAITPTGNANYGYTF.

The chain joins TRBV6-2 or TRBV6-3 to TRBJ2-5; no clear D. The CDR3 totals 13 residues. V was shortened by 4 bases and J by 5 bases, with 11 bases between the two germline ends. Germline V gene sequence: CDR1 MNHEY, CDR2 SVGEGT. In DNA form, the CDR3 reads TGTGCCAGCAGTTTCCTTCCTTTGGAGACCCAGTACTTC. Translated: CASSFLPLETQYF.

This clonotype has only a few counts. The chain uses TRBV6-5 and TRBJ2-1, with TRBD1 matching over 7 bases. From germline, CDR1 is MNHEY and CDR2 SVGAGI. The CDR3 is 15 residues long. The J segment lost 2 bases and the V segment lost 6 bases, leaving 7 bases of the junction unmatched. The CDR3 nucleotides are TGTGCCAGCAGCAAGAGACAGGGCACCTACAATGAGCAGTTCTTC. It yields the protein CASSKRQGTYNEQFF.

This clonotype occurred once. This rearrangement joins TRBV6-2 or TRBV6-3 to TRBJ1-2; possibly TRBD1 for D (5 bases). The CDR3 extends over 17 amino acids. The germline gives CDR1 MNHEY, CDR2 SVGEGT. The ends were cut back, 0 bases at V and 5 bases at J, with 19 bases in the middle. CDR3 nucleotide sequence: TGTGCCAGCAGTTACTCGTTAGGGGACGCAACCGATTATGGCTACACCTTC. It is translated as CASSYSLGDATDYGYTF.

This rearrangement joins TRBV6-6 to TRBJ2-1, with 8 nucleotides matching TRBD2. Germline-derived CDR1 and CDR2 are MNHNY and SVGAGI (reference sequence). J lost 10 bases, V lost 6 bases, and 8 bases had no gene match. The CDR3 covers 13 residues. The chain's CDR3 is CASSPRVAGEQFF. The CDR3 nucleotides are TGTGCCAGCAGCCCCAGGGTAGCGGGAGAGCAGTTCTTC.

The chain links TRBV18 to TRBJ2-1; either TRBD1 or TRBD2 may supply D (5 bases each). CDR3 length: 15 residues. The germline CDR1 and CDR2 sequences are KGHSH and LQKENI. Trimming cost V 6 bases and J 3 bases, with 15 bases left between them. CDR3 protein: CASSDPGAFYNEQFF. CDR3 coding DNA: TGTGCCAGCTCTGATCCCGGGGCGTTCTACAATGAGCAGTTCTTC.

In its sample, this clonotype was seen a few times. This chain connects TRBV6-6 to TRBJ1-2, with 8 positions matching TRBD1. Germline CDR1 is MNHNY and CDR2 is SVGAGI (reference sequence). The CDR3 is made up of 16 amino acids. Trimming removed 6 bases from V and 4 bases from J; junction bases left unmatched: 13. CDR3 DNA sequence: TGTGCCAGCAGACACCAATCCTTACAGGGGGGCTATGGCTACACCTTC. Protein sequence: CASRHQSLQGGYGYTF.

The chain employs TRBV27 and TRBJ1-2; 7 bases map to TRBD1. CDR1 and CDR2 from the germline V gene are MNHEY and SMNVEV (reference sequence). J gave up 6 bases and V 4 bases, and 8 bases lay outside the gene matches. This CDR3 has 14 amino acids. The CDR3 DNA follows: TGTGCCAGCAGTTCTAGGGACAGTTCGGATGGCTACACCTTC. Protein product: CASSSRDSSDGYTF.

The V gene is TRBV20-1, the J gene TRBJ2-3; the match to TRBD2 covers 9 bases. J gave up 2 bases and V 5 bases, and 8 bases lay outside the gene matches. In germline, CDR1 is DFQATT, CDR2 SNEGSKA (reference sequence). The CDR3 has 15 amino acids. This CDR3 is CSAGRPSGVTDTQYF. The CDR3 coding sequence is TGCAGTGCTGGCCGGCCTAGCGGGGTCACAGATACGCAGTATTTT.

This clonotype was detected only a few times. The gene calls are TRBV7-9 and TRBJ1-1; D ambiguous. The CDR3 sequence is 15 residues long. V was cut by 1 base and J by 0 bases, with 9 bases left in between. Per the germline V gene, CDR1 is SEHNR and CDR2 is FQNEAQ (reference sequence). The CDR3 nucleotides read TGTGCCAGCAGCTTAGACGGAGACCTGAACACTGAAGCTTTCTTT. Translation gives CASSLDGDLNTEAFF. The full variable domain, with the rest looked up from reference TRBV7-9 and TRBJ1-1, is DTGVSQNPRHKITKRGQNVTFRCDPISEHNRLYWYRQTLGQGPEFLTYFQNEAQLEKSRLLSDRFSAERPKGSFSTLEIQRTEQGDSAMYLCASSLDGDLNTEAFFGQGTRLTVV.

The chain is built from TRBV2 and TRBJ1-6; perhaps TRBD1 as D (5 bases). V was cut by 2 bases and J by 7 bases, with 18 bases left in between. The CDR3 contains 17 residues. Per germline, CDR1 SNHLY and CDR2 FYNNEI. Here the CDR3 DNA reads TGTGCCAGCAGTGAAAAGGCTCGTCGGGGGGAAAATTCACCCCTCCACTTT. Translating it yields CASSEKARRGENSPLHF.

The chain carries TRBV7-6 and TRBJ2-1; D gene unclear. Germline assignment: CDR1 SGHVS and CDR2 FNYEAQ. Deletions cut 1 base from V and 4 bases from J, with 14 bases between. The CDR3 has 16 amino acids. The CDR3, as DNA: TGTGCCAGCAGCTTAGAAACGGCTACGTTTTACAATGAGCAGTTCTTC. Protein product: CASSLETATFYNEQFF.

This clonotype was picked up many times. The chain links TRBV14 to TRBJ2-5; D gene uncertain. This CDR3 comprises 14 residues. The germline V gene has CDR1 SGHDN and CDR2 FVKESK. Between the trimmed V and J ends, which lost 2 bases and 2 bases, there was a span of 9 bases. The DNA of the CDR3 is TGTGCCAGCAGCCAACGCAACCGGCAAGAGACCCAGTACTTC. Translation gives CASSQRNRQETQYF.

The chain links TRBV20-1 to TRBJ2-2, with a possible D match to TRBD2 (5 bases). Trimming pared 1 base from V and 2 bases from J, leaving 11 bases between. The CDR3 totals 15 residues. Germline assignment: CDR1 DFQATT and CDR2 SNEGSKA (reference sequence). As DNA, the CDR3 is TGCAGTGCTAGAGTGGCGGGCATTAACACCGGGGAGCTGTTTTTT. It codes for CSARVAGINTGELFF.

This clonotype was seen a handful of times. The chain links TRBV20-1 to TRBJ2-5, with 8 bases matching TRBD1. Trimming took 3 bases from V and 5 from J; bases not matched to a gene: 5. CDR1 and CDR2 from the germline V gene are DFQATT and SNEGSKA (reference sequence). The CDR3 has 13 amino acids. The CDR3 loop is CSASQGAEETQYF. CDR3 coding DNA: TGCAGTGCTAGTCAGGGGGCGGAGGAGACCCAGTACTTC.

V usage is TRBV20-1 and J usage is TRBJ1-2, with D uncertain. Trimming removed 3 bases at V and 2 bases at J, with 10 bases between. The CDR3 length is 13 residues. Germline lookup yields CDR1 DFQATT and CDR2 SNEGSKA (reference sequence). CDR3 loop: CSASSRTNYGYTF. As DNA, the CDR3 is TGCAGTGCTAGTTCCCGGACCAACTATGGCTACACCTTC.

A single count supports this clonotype. The rearrangement links TRBV3-1 to TRBJ1-1; TRBD1 matches 7 bases. With 4 bases clipped from V and 4 bases from J, the junction kept 6 bases outside the gene matches. The germline CDR1 and CDR2 sequences are LGHDT and YNNKEL (reference sequence). The CDR3 has 14 residues. The chain's CDR3 is CASSPGTALTEAFF. The DNA for the CDR3 is TGTGCCAGCAGCCCCGGGACAGCACTCACTGAAGCTTTCTTT.

This clonotype has more than one count but fewer than ten. The chain carries TRBV20-1 and TRBJ1-4; D is unresolved. CDR3 size: 14 residues. The germline CDR1 and CDR2 sequences are DFQATT and SNEGSKA (reference sequence). V lost 0 bases, J lost 7 bases, and 12 bases lay in between. CDR3 amino acids: CSARDGPRSEKLFF. The CDR3 DNA reads as TGCAGTGCTAGAGATGGGCCGCGGAGTGAAAAACTGTTTTTT.

J is TRBJ2-7 and V is TRBV5-1; 13 bases fit TRBD2. The end of the DNA fits TRBJ2-5 better, so the J call may be wrong. This CDR3 comprises 17 residues. From germline, CDR1 is SGHRS and CDR2 YFSETQ. CDR3 amino acids: CASSRTGLAGPQETQYF. The CDR3, as DNA: TGCGCCAGCAGCCGTACGGGACTAGCGGGGCCTCAAGAGACCCAGTACTTC.

The chain has TRBV20-1 and TRBJ2-2; D possibly corresponds to TRBD1 (5 bases). Germline-derived CDR1 and CDR2 are DFQATT and SNEGSKA (reference sequence). The CDR3 totals 14 residues. With 3 bases removed from V and 2 bases from J, the gap between germline ends came to 10 bases. The CDR3 here is CSASTQGNTGELFF. CDR3 sequence (DNA): TGCAGTGCTAGTACGCAGGGAAACACCGGGGAGCTGTTTTTT.

The chain couples TRBV5-1 to TRBJ2-1; D may be TRBD2 (6 bases). Germline CDR1 is SGHRS and CDR2 is YFSETQ. CDR3 length: 13 residues. V was shortened by 3 bases and J by 6 bases, with 10 bases between the two germline ends. CDR3 nucleotides: TGCGCCAGCAGCTCTACTAGCCGCAATGAGCAGTTCTTC. Protein: CASSSTSRNEQFF.